This TCR beta chain was found in a study of blood T cell repertoires in COVID-19. The CDR3 loop spans 12 amino acids. V shed 6 bases and J shed 7 bases, with 12 bases lying between them. Repertoires were generated with immunoSEQ multiplex PCR, while TCRdb's copy carries only in-frame clones and drops some. This table has approximately 300,000 clones, around 90% appearing once. The chain combines TRBV12-3 or TRBV12-4 with TRBJ1-2; weak D call: TRBD1 (6 bases). This receptor was identified in a man aged 18 to 29 who had recovered from COVID-19. Source material: peripheral blood. The CDR3 reads CASRAPGAGYTF. The CDR3 bases are TGTGCCAGCAGGGCCCCAGGGGCTGGCTACACCTTC.